The clone carrying this TCR beta chain has a single count. Trimming stripped 5 bases from V and 2 bases from J, with 10 bases between. Germline CDR1 MDHEN, CDR2 SYDVKM. This CDR3 spans 14 amino acids. These data originate in a study of blood T cell repertoires in COVID-19. Original analysis: Amplification of reference gene primers provided the estimated nucleated cell counts. Sequencing used immunoSEQ multiplex PCR; TCRdb keeps in-frame clones, though not all of them. The D gene and trimming were derived from the DNA, and the V and J assignments and clone size from that table. The sample includes about 220,000 clones, approximately 78% of them seen just once.

Sequenced sample: peripheral blood. The chain joins TRBV28 to TRBJ1-5; D might be TRBD1 (6 bases). The receptor was isolated from a woman in her 70s with COVID-19, enrolled during active disease. The CDR3 coding sequence is TGTGCCAGCAGTCCTCCAGGGGGCAATCAGCCCCAGCATTTT. Translation gives CASSPPGGNQPQHF.